This T cell receptor (beta chain) came from a study of T cell repertoires in cytomegalovirus infection. The overall study: Public signatures in TCR beta pointed to CMV infection and matching HLA type.

This CDR3 is 14 amino acids long. CDR1 and CDR2 from the germline V gene are DFQATT and SNEGSKA (reference sequence). TCRdb independently ran MiXCR on the reads; one entry per CDR3 protein. This sample yields tens of thousands of distinct CDR3 sequences, of which 3.5% to 4% are seen a single time; around 22% belongs to the top ten. Concerning this clonotype: What it recognizes is unknown. This may stem from a read error, because a much larger clone lies one nucleotide away.

Study-level points and caveats: People with CMV and the relevant HLA were identified by cumulative public TCR beta family frequency. CMV-specific HLA-C-restricted TCR beta clonotypes dominated the ex vivo response.

This TCR derives from a human donor in good health (CMV status not recorded). Some clones in this sample may be carry-over from other donors' samples. Source material: PBMCs. The chain uses TRBV20-1 and TRBJ2-1; 10 bases agree with TRBD2. CDR3 sequence: CSAQGTSVYNDQFF. The CDR3 DNA is TGCAGTGCACAAGGGACTAGCGTGTACAATGACCAGTTCTTC.